This entry concerns a single T cell receptor beta chain. Its antigen is not known. Together with a sample-barcoded 5' primer, a J-beta primer mix was included in a second PCR lasting about 7 to 11 cycles. TCRdb recomputed calls from the 5' RACE reads with MiXCR, one row per CDR3 protein. The table lists hundreds of thousands of distinct CDR3 sequences, more than 45% of them singletons, with 22% in the top ten. These data are taken from a study of blood T cells in healthy people across ages. Study-level points and caveats: Estimated diversity that came from one million T cells was considered an underestimate. The donors' CMV status was not determined, possibly confounding changes in expanded clonotypes.

Each sample gave at least 6 million isolated PBMCs. Total RNA was extracted at no less than 6 micrograms per sample. Per germline, CDR1 MGHRA and CDR2 YSYEKL. Between the trimmed V and J ends, which lost 3 bases and 3 bases, there was a span of 12 bases. This CDR3 spans 16 amino acids. The source of this sequence is a young man in good health. This chain connects TRBV4-1 to TRBJ1-6; maybe TRBD1 (5 bases). Sequenced material: blood. For the CDR3, the DNA is TGCGCCAGCAGCCATGATGATGACAGCTATAATTCACCCCTCCACTTT. This translates into CASSHDDDSYNSPLHF.